The clone carrying this TCR beta chain was observed a handful of times. After removal of 3 bases from V and 7 bases from J, the junction contained 16 bases not matched to a gene. This CDR3 region has 18 residues. From germline, CDR1 is LNHDA and CDR2 SQIVND (reference sequence). These data originate in a study of cytomegalovirus exposure and HLA in healthy donors. The PCR was carried out with 60 Vbeta primers and 13 Jbeta primers. Assay: immunoSEQ multiplex PCR; the TCRdb copy retains only in-frame clones and omits some. The table has about 190,000 clones, roughly four fifths seen once. The chain uses TRBV19 and TRBJ2-1; TRBD2 aligns across 9 bases. The source is a man in his fifties in good health and CMV-seronegative. What was sequenced was PBMCs. CDR3 nucleotides: TGTGCCAGTAGTATTTGGCGGGAGGGAAGTGGGACGAGGAATGAGCAGTTCTTC. Amino acids: CASSIWREGSGTRNEQFF.